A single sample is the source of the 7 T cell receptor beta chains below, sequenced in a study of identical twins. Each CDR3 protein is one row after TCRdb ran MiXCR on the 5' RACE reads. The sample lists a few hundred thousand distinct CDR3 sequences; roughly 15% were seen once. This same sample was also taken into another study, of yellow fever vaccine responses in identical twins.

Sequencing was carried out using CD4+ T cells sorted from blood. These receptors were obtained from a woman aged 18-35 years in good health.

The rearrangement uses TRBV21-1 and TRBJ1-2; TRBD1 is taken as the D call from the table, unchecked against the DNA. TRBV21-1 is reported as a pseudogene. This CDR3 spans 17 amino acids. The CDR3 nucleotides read TGTGCCAGCAGCACTAGATTTTCTGGGACAGCCCTCTATGGCTACACCTTC. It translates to CASSTRFSGTALYGYTF.

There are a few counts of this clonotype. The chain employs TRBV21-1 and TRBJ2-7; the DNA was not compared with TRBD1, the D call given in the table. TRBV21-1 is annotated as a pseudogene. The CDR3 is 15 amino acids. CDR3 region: CASSKVTGLSYEQYF. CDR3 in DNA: TGTGCCAGCAGCAAAGTAACAGGCCTCTCCTACGAGCAGTACTTC.

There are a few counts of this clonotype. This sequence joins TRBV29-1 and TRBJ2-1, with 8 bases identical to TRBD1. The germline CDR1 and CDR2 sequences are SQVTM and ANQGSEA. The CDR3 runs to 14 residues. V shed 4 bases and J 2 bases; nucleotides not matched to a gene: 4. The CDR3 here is CSVGTGTTYNEQFF. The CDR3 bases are TGCAGCGTTGGGACAGGGACCACCTACAATGAGCAGTTCTTC.

Written as DNA, the CDR3 is TGCGCCAGCAGATCCTCGGGGACAGGGAACGAGCAGTACTTC. This codes for CASRSSGTGNEQYF. The chain couples TRBV5-1 to TRBJ2-7, with 9 bases aligning to TRBD1. The CDR3 has 14 amino acids. Per germline, CDR1 SGHRS and CDR2 YFSETQ. V shed 5 bases and J 5 bases; nucleotides not matched to a gene: 8. Based on the CDR3 plus reference TRBV5-1 and TRBJ2-7, the full variable domain is KAGVTQTPRYLIKTRGQQVTLSCSPISGHRSVSWYQQTPGQGLQFLFEYFSETQRNKGNFPGRFSGRQFSNSRSEMNVSTLELGDSALYLCASRSSGTGNEQYFGPGTRLTVT.

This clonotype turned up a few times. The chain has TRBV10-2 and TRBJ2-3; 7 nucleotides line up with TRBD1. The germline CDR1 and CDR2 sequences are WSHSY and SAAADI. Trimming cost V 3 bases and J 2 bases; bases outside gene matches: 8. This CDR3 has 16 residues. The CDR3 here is CASSDPGTASTDTQYF. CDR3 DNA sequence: TGCGCCAGCAGTGACCCCGGGACAGCCTCCACAGATACGCAGTATTTT.

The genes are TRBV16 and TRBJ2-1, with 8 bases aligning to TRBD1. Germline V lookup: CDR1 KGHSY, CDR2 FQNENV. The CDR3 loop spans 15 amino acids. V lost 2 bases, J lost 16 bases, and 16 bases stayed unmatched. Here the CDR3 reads CASSQARGTGDRLFF. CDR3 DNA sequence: TGTGCCAGCAGCCAAGCCAGAGGCACCGGGGACAGGTTATTCTTC.

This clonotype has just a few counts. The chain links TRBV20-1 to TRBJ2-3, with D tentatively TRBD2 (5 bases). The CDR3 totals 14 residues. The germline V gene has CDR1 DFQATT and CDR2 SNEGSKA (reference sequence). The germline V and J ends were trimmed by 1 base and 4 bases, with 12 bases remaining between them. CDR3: CSARATTNADTQYF. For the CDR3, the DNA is TGCAGTGCTAGAGCCACGACTAACGCAGATACGCAGTATTTT.